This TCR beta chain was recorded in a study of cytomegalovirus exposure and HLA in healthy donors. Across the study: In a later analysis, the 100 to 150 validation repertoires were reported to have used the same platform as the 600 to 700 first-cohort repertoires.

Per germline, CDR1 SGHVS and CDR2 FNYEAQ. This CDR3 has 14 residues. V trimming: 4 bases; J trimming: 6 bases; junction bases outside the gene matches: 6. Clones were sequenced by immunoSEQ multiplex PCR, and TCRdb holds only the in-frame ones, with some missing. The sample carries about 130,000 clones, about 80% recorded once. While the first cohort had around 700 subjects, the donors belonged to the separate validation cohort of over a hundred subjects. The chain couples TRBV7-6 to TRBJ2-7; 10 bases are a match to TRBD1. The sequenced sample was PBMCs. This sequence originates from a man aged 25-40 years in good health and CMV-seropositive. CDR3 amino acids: CASSCRDRGCEQYF. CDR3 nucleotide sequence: TGTGCCAGCAGCTGCCGGGACAGGGGTTGCGAGCAGTACTTC.